This T cell receptor beta chain was profiled in a study of graft-versus-host responses after intestinal transplantation. Germline CDR1 SGHVS, CDR2 FQNEAQ. There are 15 residues in the CDR3. The V segment lost 4 bases and the J segment 0 bases; nucleotides outside the gene matches: 3. Method: immunoSEQ multiplex PCR; TCRdb's copy keeps in-frame clones and lacks some. In the table there are about 50,000 clones, 80% to 95% of which are singletons. Study conclusions and caveats: Peak circulating GvH clone levels tracked with early post-transplant HvG declines.

Concerning this clone: The antigen is unknown.

The TCR originated in a human donor who was the organ donor for an intestinal transplant. The rearrangement links TRBV7-8 to TRBJ2-3, with 8 bases lining up with TRBD2. Source: unstimulated CD4+ T cells sorted from spleen or lymph node cells, taken before transplant. The CDR3: CASSSLAGSTDTQYF. CDR3 coding DNA: TGTGCCAGCAGCTCTCTAGCGGGTAGCACAGATACGCAGTATTTT.